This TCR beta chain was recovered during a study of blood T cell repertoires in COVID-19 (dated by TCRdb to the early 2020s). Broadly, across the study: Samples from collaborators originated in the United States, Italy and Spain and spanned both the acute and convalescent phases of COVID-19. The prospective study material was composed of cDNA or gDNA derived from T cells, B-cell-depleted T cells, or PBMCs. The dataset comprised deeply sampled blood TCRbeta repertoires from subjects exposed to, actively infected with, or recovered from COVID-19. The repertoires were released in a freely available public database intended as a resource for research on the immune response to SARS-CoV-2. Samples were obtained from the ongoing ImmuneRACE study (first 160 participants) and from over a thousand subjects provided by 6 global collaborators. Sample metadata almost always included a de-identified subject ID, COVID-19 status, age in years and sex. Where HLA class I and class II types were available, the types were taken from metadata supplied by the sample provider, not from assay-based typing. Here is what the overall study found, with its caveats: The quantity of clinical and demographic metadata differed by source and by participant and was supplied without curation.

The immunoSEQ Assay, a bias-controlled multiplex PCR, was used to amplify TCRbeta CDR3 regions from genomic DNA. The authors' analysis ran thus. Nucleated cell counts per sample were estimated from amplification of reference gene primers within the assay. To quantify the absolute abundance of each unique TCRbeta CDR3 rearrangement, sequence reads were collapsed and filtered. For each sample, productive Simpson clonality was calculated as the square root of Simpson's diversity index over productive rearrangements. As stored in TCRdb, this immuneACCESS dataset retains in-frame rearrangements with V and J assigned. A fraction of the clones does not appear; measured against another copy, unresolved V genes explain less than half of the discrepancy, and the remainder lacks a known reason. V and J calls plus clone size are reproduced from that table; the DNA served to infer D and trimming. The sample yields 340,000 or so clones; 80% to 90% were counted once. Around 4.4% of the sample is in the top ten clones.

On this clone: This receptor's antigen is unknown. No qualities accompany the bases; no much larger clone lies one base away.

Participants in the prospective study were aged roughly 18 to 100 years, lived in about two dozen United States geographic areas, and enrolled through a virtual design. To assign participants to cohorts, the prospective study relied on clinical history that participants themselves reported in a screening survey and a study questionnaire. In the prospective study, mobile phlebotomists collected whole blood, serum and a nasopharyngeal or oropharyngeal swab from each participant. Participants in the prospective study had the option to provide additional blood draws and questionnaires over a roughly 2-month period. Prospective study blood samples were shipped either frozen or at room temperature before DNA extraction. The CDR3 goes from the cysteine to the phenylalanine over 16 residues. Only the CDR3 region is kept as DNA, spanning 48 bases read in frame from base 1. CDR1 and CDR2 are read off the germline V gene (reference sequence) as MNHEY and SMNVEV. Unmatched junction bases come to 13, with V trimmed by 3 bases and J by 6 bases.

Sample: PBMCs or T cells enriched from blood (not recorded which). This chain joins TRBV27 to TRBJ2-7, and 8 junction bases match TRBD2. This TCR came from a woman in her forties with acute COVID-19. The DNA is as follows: TGTGCCAGCAGTTTTATTCGGGCGGGGGGTCTTATCGAGCAGTACTTC. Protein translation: CASSFIRAGGLIEQYF.